The 9 T cell receptor beta chains below were found in one sample sequenced in a study of PD-L1 blockade in urothelial cancer. Time point specified: peripheral blood 6 weeks after treatment start. Measured with immunoSEQ multiplex PCR; TCRdb has only the in-frame clones, and not every one. The table has 90,000 to 130,000 clones, more than 85% seen once. The material was PBMCs, obtained around atezolizumab (anti-PD-L1) treatment. The receptors derive from a man in his 60s with urothelial cancer.

The V and J genes are TRBV5-8 and TRBJ1-1; D is perhaps TRBD1 (6 bases). CDR3 length: 14 residues. Germline assignment: CDR1 SGHTS and CDR2 YDEGEE. Trimming took 3 bases from V and 6 from J, leaving 15 bases between them. This chain's CDR3 is CASSSLDRNAEAFF. CDR3 nucleotides: TGTGCCAGCAGCTCCCTGGACAGAAACGCTGAAGCTTTCTTT.

Only a few counts were recorded for this clone. This chain connects TRBV11-2 to TRBJ2-5, with D maybe TRBD1 (8 bases). The CDR3 is made up of 16 amino acids. The germline V gene encodes CDR1 SGHAT and CDR2 FQNNGV. The V end was cut by 5 bases, the J end by 7 bases, with 23 bases between. The CDR3 coding sequence is TGTGCCAGCAGCATAAGTGGACAGGGAGGGAGGGGGACCCAGTACTTC. This sequence encodes CASSISGQGGRGTQYF.

The V call is TRBV27, the J call TRBJ2-7; the match to TRBD2 covers 7 bases. Germline lookup yields CDR1 MNHEY and CDR2 SMNVEV (reference sequence). The V segment lost 3 bases and the J segment 7 bases; nucleotides outside the gene matches: 6. This CDR3 is built from 13 residues. CDR3 DNA: TGTGCCAGCAGTTTGGCGGGAGACGCGGAGCAGTACTTC. It codes for CASSLAGDAEQYF.

The CDR3 coding sequence is TGTGCCAGTAGTCCAGACAGAAGCTACGAGCAGTACTTC. Protein product: CASSPDRSYEQYF. The rearrangement joins TRBV19 to TRBJ2-7; tentatively, D is TRBD1 (5 bases). With 5 bases removed from V and 3 bases from J, the gap between germline ends came to 11 bases. Germline V lookup: CDR1 LNHDA, CDR2 SQIVND (reference sequence). The CDR3 runs 13 residues.

The rearrangement uses TRBV10-3 and TRBJ2-5; tentative D call: TRBD1 (5 bases). This CDR3 has 13 residues. Germline lookup yields CDR1 ENHRY and CDR2 SYGVKD. V shed 4 bases and J shed 0 bases, with 6 bases lying between them. The CDR3 sequence: CAISVTDQETQYF. The CDR3, as DNA: TGTGCCATCAGTGTGACAGACCAAGAGACCCAGTACTTC.

The CDR3 sequence: CASSPDKGRLGGYTF. The DNA for the CDR3 is TGTGCCAGCAGCCCAGACAAAGGCCGATTGGGTGGCTACACCTTC. The chain joins TRBV7-9 to TRBJ1-2; D gene uncertain. The V end lost 5 bases, the J end lost 7 bases, and 20 bases lay between the germline ends. Germline CDR1 reads SEHNR; CDR2 reads FQNEAQ (reference sequence). CDR3 length equals 15 residues.

The table lists this clone with a few counts. The chain links TRBV19 to TRBJ2-7; 7 nucleotides match TRBD1. This CDR3 contains 13 residues. Germline V gives CDR1 LNHDA, CDR2 SQIVND (reference sequence). Trimming at V came to 5 bases and at J to 3 bases, leaving 4 bases not matched to a gene. CDR3: CASSQAGGYEQYF. The CDR3 bases are TGTGCCAGTAGTCAGGCAGGGGGCTACGAGCAGTACTTC.

V is TRBV5-6 and J is TRBJ1-1; 9 bases line up with TRBD1. This CDR3 contains 16 residues. Germline CDR1 SGHDT, CDR2 YYEEEE. V dropped 4 bases and J dropped 0; count of bases not matched to a gene: 7. The CDR3 sequence: CASSRGQGIMNTEAFF. Written as DNA, the CDR3 is TGTGCCAGCAGCCGCGGACAGGGGATAATGAACACTGAAGCTTTCTTT.

CDR3 nucleotides: TGTGCCAGCAGCACGACTAGCGGTAACACCGGGGAGCTGTTTTTT. Translated, it gives CASSTTSGNTGELFF. This chain joins TRBV5-4 and TRBJ2-2, with 9 positions matching TRBD2. This CDR3 region has 15 residues. The germline V gene has CDR1 SGHNT and CDR2 YYREEE (reference sequence). V lost 4 bases to trimming and J lost 2 bases; unmatched junction nucleotides: 3.